This TCR beta chain is drawn from a study of OX40 agonist ivuxolimab in advanced cancers. Across the study: Checkpoint inhibitors had been given previously to 35% to 50% of patients. Partial responses, seen in three patients, involved one hepatocellular carcinoma and two cutaneous melanomas. General study results and limits: Both blood CD4+ and CD8+ T cells showed clonal growth by week 6 at 0.1 to 3.0 mg/kg. Researchers did not determine the expanded peripheral T cells' antigen specificity.

The repertoire was sequenced with immunoSEQ multiplex PCR; TCRdb's copy has only in-frame clones and lacks some. The sample lists about 96,000 clones; approximately 84% were seen once. As regards this clone: The antigen is unknown.

Germline CDR1 and CDR2: SGHRS and YFSETQ. The CDR3 is 12 amino acids. V lost 4 bases, J lost 6 bases, and 8 bases lay in between. The sequencing here drew on CD4+ or CD8+ T cells sorted from blood, taken in a trial of the OX40 agonist ivuxolimab. This TCR was recovered from an adult with an advanced solid tumor such as melanoma, head and neck, liver or kidney cancer. The chain uses TRBV5-1 and TRBJ2-1; D call uncertain. The CDR3 bases are TGCGCCAGCAGCCCCAATGGCAATGAGCAGTTCTTC. This codes for CASSPNGNEQFF.